The source of this T cell receptor (beta chain) is a study of CD8+CD57+ T cells in acquired aplastic anemia. CD8+CD57+ cell expansion had been shown by flow cytometry in patients chosen for sequencing. Germline-derived CDR1 and CDR2 are SEHNR and FQNEAQ (reference sequence). The CDR3 totals 11 residues. Trimming removed 5 bases at V and 8 bases at J, with 7 bases between. Investigators profiled TCR beta VDJ and CDR3 from genomic DNA template. TCRdb re-called the reads through MiXCR, storing one row per CDR3 protein. Of under 500,000 distinct CDR3 sequences detected, more than 25% appear once; the ten largest clones hold around 0.82%.

The material sequenced was sorted CD4+, CD8+, or CD8+CD57+ T cells (not recorded which) from PBMCs. The chain uses TRBV7-9 and TRBJ1-5; no clear D. This clonotype was sampled from a human donor with aplastic anemia. The CDR3 DNA sequence: TGTGCCAGCAGCCCGGGAGAGCCCCAGCATTTT. This sequence encodes CASSPGEPQHF.